The 13 T cell receptor beta chains listed next were all sequenced from one sample in a study of patients and donors after allogeneic stem cell transplantation. TCRdb re-analysed the RT-PCR reads in MiXCR, keeping a single row per CDR3 protein. This table has about a million distinct CDR3 sequences, about 20% appearing once. The sequencing input was blood, either unsorted or a sorted T cell fraction (not recorded which). These receptors all come from a human donor who was either an allogeneic HSCT recipient or a stem cell or donor lymphocyte infusion donor (not recorded which). It is not recorded whose cells these are; they may come from a transplant donor.

This clonotype was picked up a small number of times. The V call is TRBV20-1, the J call TRBJ1-4, with D hard to call. Between the trimmed V and J ends, which lost 5 bases and 0 bases, there was a span of 4 bases. CDR1 DFQATT and CDR2 SNEGSKA come from the germline V gene (reference sequence). This CDR3 contains 12 residues. This CDR3 reads CSAPPTNEKLFF. CDR3 bases: TGCAGTGCTCCCCCAACTAATGAAAAACTGTTTTTT.

The chain combines TRBV7-9 with TRBJ1-1, with 10 bases identical to TRBD1. CDR3 length equals 16 residues. The germline V gene encodes CDR1 SEHNR and CDR2 FQNEAQ (reference sequence). Trimming took 5 bases from V and 1 from J; bases not matched to a gene: 7. The CDR3: CASSRGTGVRNTEAFF. The CDR3 DNA is TGTGCCAGCAGCCGAGGGACAGGGGTTCGGAACACTGAAGCTTTCTTT.

This clonotype was seen more than once but under ten times. J is TRBJ1-5 and V is TRBV7-9; TRBD1 might be the D (6 bases). Germline lookup yields CDR1 SEHNR and CDR2 FQNEAQ (reference sequence). The CDR3 consists of 15 residues. Between the trimmed V and J ends, which lost 3 bases and 1 base, there was a span of 10 bases. The CDR3 here is CASSFDRGSNQPQHF. DNA of the CDR3: TGTGCCAGCAGCTTTGATAGGGGGAGCAATCAGCCCCAGCATTTT.

This clonotype has a handful of counts. The chain has TRBV5-6 and TRBJ1-4; D may be TRBD1 (5 bases). Germline V gene lookup returns CDR1 SGHDT and CDR2 YYEEEE. This CDR3 comprises 15 residues. Trimming pared 4 bases from V and 4 bases from J, leaving 14 bases between. This chain's CDR3 is CASSIIQGHNEKLFF. CDR3 bases: TGTGCCAGCAGCATTATCCAGGGCCATAATGAAAAACTGTTTTTT.

This clonotype was seen only a few times. The rearrangement links TRBV5-1 to TRBJ2-5; D may be TRBD1 or TRBD2 (5 bases each). The germline gives CDR1 SGHRS, CDR2 YFSETQ. Trimming took off 5 bases at V and 3 bases at J, with 17 bases between the two ends. The CDR3 spans 15 residues. CDR3 sequence: CASSWGPRGEETQYF. The CDR3 DNA reads as TGCGCCAGCAGTTGGGGTCCTCGGGGCGAAGAGACCCAGTACTTC.

Here the CDR3 DNA reads TGTGCCAGCAGTCCTACTGATACGACCGGGGAGCTGTTTTTT. The encoded protein is CASSPTDTTGELFF. The chain couples TRBV7-9 to TRBJ2-2, with D unresolved. This CDR3 is built from 14 residues. Per germline, CDR1 SEHNR and CDR2 FQNEAQ (reference sequence). V was trimmed by 6 bases and J by 5 bases, leaving 13 bases between them.

CDR3: CASSVDLVLSSYNEQFF. The CDR3 DNA sequence: TGTGCCAGCAGCGTAGATCTCGTTTTGAGCTCCTACAATGAGCAGTTCTTC. The rearrangement uses TRBV9 and TRBJ2-1; no definite D call. Germline loops: CDR1 SGDLS, CDR2 YYNGEE. CDR3 size: 17 residues. Trimming stripped 0 bases from V and 0 bases from J, with 13 bases between.

This clonotype was found a few times. V and J are TRBV5-1 and TRBJ2-1; 8 positions match TRBD1. Trimming cost V 6 bases and J 0 bases; bases outside gene matches: 5. This CDR3 is 15 amino acids long. Germline lookup yields CDR1 SGHRS and CDR2 YFSETQ. The CDR3 is CASTVQGGSYNEQFF. The DNA of the CDR3 is TGCGCCAGCACCGTACAGGGGGGCTCCTACAATGAGCAGTTCTTC.

This chain links TRBV11-2 with TRBJ2-5; TRBD1 aligns across 7 bases. J was trimmed by 9 bases and V by 5 bases; bases with no gene match: 12. This CDR3 has 14 amino acids. Germline lookup yields CDR1 SGHAT and CDR2 FQNNGV. The CDR3 bases are TGTGCCAGCAGCCTGGGGACAGCCCGTTTTGCCCAGTACTTC. It encodes CASSLGTARFAQYF.

This clonotype was seen only a few times. The V and J genes are TRBV27 and TRBJ1-5; D call uncertain. Trimming left V 2 bases short and J 0 bases short, with 17 bases between. CDR3 length equals 18 residues. Germline CDR1 and CDR2: MNHEY and SMNVEV (reference sequence). The CDR3 sequence is CASSLIGLLDHSNQPQHF. In DNA form, the CDR3 reads TGTGCCAGCAGTTTAATAGGACTCCTGGATCATAGCAATCAGCCCCAGCATTTT.

This clonotype was detected a few times. The chain uses TRBV20-1 and TRBJ2-1; 7 bases are a match to TRBD2. CDR3 length: 15 residues. Germline V gene lookup returns CDR1 DFQATT and CDR2 SNEGSKA (reference sequence). The ends lost 1 base at V and 2 bases at J; junction bases unmatched: 5. CDR3 sequence: CSARVPTSAYNEQFF. The CDR3 DNA is TGCAGTGCTAGAGTTCCTACTAGCGCCTACAATGAGCAGTTCTTC.

J is TRBJ2-7 and V is TRBV14; D unclear. The CDR3 consists of 14 residues. Per germline, CDR1 SGHDN and CDR2 FVKESK. V dropped 4 bases and J dropped 5 bases, with 15 bases sitting between them. The CDR3 loop is CASSPLMGSHEQYF. The CDR3 nucleotides read TGTGCCAGCAGCCCCCTTATGGGGTCCCACGAGCAGTACTTC.

In its sample, this clonotype was seen many times. CDR3: CASSVGIAGGGYNEQFF. The CDR3 DNA reads TGTGCCAGCAGCGTAGGGATAGCGGGGGGGGGATACAATGAGCAGTTCTTC. The chain links TRBV9 to TRBJ2-1, with 11 bases identical to TRBD2. The V gene end was trimmed by 0 bases and the J gene end by 4 bases; junction bases not matched to a gene: 6. In germline, CDR1 is SGDLS, CDR2 YYNGEE. CDR3 length: 17 residues.